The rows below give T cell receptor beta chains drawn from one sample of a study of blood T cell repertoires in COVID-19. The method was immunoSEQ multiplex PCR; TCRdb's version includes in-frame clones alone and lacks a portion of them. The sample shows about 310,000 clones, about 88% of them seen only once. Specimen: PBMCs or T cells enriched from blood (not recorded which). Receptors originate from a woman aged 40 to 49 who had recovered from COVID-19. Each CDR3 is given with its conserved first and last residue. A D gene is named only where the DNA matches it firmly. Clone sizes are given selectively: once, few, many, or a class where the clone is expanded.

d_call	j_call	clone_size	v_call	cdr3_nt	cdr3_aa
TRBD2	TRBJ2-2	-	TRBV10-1	TGCGCCAGCAGTCCCGGGGCACGCGGGACTATCTGGACCGGGGAGCTGTTTTTT	CASSPGARGTIWTGELFF
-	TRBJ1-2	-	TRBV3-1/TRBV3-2	TGTGCCAGCAGCCGAAAGTTTTTTGACAGTAACTATGGCTACACCTTC	CASSRKFFDSNYGYTF
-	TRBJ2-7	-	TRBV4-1	TGCGCCAGCAGCCCCGGGCAGGGGCTTACCTACGAGCAGTACTTC	CASSPGQGLTYEQYF
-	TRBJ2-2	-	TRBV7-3	TGTGCCAGCAGAGCCGGGGCGACAGGCGGGGAGCTGTTTTTT	CASRAGATGGELFF
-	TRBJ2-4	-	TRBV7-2	TGTGCCAGCAGCTTAGTGAGCCCGACAGAGATAGCCAAAAACATTCAGTACTTC	CASSLVSPTEIAKNIQYF
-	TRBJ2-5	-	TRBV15	TGTGCCACCAGCAGAGGCGGGACAGAGACCCAGTACTTC	CATSRGGTETQYF
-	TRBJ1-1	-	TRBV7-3	TGTGCCAGCAGCTTAATAGCAGGGGCGATGACTGAAGCTTTCTTT	CASSLIAGAMTEAFF
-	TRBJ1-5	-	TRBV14	TGTGCCAGCAGCCTCGGGGATCAGCCCCAGCATTTT	CASSLGDQPQHF
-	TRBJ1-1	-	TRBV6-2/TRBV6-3	TGTGCCAGCAGCAACGGGGGGAAGTACACTGAAGCTTTCTTT	CASSNGGKYTEAFF
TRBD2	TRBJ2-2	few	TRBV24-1	TGTGCCACCAGTGATTTGGACGGGAGGGGCACCGGGGAGCTGTTTTTT	CATSDLDGRGTGELFF
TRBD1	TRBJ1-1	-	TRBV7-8	TGTGCCAGCAGCGACGCACGGGACAGCAGTGAAGCTTTCTTT	CASSDARDSSEAFF
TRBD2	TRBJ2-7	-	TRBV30	TGTGCCTGGAGTGATCCTAGCGGGAGTTATGAGCAGTACTTC	CAWSDPSGSYEQYF
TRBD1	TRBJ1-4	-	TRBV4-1	TGCGCCAGCAGCCTTCGACAGGGGGATCTCGAAAAACTGTTTTTT	CASSLRQGDLEKLFF
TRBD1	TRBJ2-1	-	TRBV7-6	TGTGCCAGCAGCCCAGGGACAGGGGGAGAGCAGTTCTTC	CASSPGTGGEQFF
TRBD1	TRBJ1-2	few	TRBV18	TGTGCCAGCTCAATTTCGGGACAGGGTAATGGCTACACCTTC	CASSISGQGNGYTF
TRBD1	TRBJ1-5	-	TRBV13	TGTGCCAGCAGCCTGGGACAGGGGAAACAGCCCCAGCATTTT	CASSLGQGKQPQHF
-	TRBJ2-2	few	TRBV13	TGTGCCAGCCGGGACTCCAACACCGGGGAGCTGTTTTTT	CASRDSNTGELFF
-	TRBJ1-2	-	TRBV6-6	TGTGCCAGCAGTTACGGGGCCTACTATGGCTACACCTTC	CASSYGAYYGYTF
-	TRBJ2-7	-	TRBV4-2	TGTGCCAGCAGCCTTGTGGGCGGGACCTATCTCGACGAGCAGTACTTC	CASSLVGGTYLDEQYF
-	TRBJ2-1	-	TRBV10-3	TGTGCCATCAGTGAGTCTATCCCGGATGAGCAGTTCTTC	CAISESIPDEQFF
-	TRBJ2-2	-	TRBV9	TGTGCCAGCAGCGTAGCCCATCCCGGGGAGCTGTTTTTT	CASSVAHPGELFF
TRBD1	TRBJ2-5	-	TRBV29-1	TGCAGCGTGGGATCACAGGGGAGAGAGACCCAGTACTTC	CSVGSQGRETQYF
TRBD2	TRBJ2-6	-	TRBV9	TGTGCCAGCAGAGCGGGGGGGCGATTCCTCTCTGGGGCCAACGTCCTGACTTTC	CASRAGGRFLSGANVLTF
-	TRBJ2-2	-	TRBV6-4	TGTGCCAGCCTAGCGCCGAACACCGGGGAGCTGTTTTTT	CASLAPNTGELFF